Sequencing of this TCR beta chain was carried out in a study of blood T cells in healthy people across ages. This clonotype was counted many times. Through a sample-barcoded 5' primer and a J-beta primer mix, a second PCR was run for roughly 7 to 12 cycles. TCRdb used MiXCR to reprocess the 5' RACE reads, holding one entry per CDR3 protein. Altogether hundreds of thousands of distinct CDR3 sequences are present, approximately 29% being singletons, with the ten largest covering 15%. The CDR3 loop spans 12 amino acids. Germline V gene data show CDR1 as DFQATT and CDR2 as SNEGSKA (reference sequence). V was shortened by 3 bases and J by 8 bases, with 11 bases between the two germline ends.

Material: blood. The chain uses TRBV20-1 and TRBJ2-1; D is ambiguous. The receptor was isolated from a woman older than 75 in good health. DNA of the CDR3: TGCAGTGCTAGTTTGGGGTTTGATGAGCAGTTCTTC. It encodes CSASLGFDEQFF.